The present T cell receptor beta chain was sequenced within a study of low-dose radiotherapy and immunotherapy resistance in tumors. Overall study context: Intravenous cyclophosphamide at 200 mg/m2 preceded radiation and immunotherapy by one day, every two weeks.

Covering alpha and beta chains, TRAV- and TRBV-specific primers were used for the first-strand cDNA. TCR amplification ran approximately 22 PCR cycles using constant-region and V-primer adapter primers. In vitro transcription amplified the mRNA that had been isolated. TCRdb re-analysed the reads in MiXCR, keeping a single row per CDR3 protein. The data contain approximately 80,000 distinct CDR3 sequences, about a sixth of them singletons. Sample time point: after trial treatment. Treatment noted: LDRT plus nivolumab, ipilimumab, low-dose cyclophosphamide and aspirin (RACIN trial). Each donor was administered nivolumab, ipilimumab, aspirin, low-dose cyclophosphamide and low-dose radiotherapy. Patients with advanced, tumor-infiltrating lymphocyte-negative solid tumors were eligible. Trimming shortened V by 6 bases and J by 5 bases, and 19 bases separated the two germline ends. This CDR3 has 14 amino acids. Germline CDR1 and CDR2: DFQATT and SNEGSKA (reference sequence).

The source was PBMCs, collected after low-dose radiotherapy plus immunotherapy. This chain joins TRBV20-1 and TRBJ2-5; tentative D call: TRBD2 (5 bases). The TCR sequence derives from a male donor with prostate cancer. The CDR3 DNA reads TGCAGTGCCGCCACGGGATCCATTAGGGAGACCCAGTACTTC. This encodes CSAATGSIRETQYF.